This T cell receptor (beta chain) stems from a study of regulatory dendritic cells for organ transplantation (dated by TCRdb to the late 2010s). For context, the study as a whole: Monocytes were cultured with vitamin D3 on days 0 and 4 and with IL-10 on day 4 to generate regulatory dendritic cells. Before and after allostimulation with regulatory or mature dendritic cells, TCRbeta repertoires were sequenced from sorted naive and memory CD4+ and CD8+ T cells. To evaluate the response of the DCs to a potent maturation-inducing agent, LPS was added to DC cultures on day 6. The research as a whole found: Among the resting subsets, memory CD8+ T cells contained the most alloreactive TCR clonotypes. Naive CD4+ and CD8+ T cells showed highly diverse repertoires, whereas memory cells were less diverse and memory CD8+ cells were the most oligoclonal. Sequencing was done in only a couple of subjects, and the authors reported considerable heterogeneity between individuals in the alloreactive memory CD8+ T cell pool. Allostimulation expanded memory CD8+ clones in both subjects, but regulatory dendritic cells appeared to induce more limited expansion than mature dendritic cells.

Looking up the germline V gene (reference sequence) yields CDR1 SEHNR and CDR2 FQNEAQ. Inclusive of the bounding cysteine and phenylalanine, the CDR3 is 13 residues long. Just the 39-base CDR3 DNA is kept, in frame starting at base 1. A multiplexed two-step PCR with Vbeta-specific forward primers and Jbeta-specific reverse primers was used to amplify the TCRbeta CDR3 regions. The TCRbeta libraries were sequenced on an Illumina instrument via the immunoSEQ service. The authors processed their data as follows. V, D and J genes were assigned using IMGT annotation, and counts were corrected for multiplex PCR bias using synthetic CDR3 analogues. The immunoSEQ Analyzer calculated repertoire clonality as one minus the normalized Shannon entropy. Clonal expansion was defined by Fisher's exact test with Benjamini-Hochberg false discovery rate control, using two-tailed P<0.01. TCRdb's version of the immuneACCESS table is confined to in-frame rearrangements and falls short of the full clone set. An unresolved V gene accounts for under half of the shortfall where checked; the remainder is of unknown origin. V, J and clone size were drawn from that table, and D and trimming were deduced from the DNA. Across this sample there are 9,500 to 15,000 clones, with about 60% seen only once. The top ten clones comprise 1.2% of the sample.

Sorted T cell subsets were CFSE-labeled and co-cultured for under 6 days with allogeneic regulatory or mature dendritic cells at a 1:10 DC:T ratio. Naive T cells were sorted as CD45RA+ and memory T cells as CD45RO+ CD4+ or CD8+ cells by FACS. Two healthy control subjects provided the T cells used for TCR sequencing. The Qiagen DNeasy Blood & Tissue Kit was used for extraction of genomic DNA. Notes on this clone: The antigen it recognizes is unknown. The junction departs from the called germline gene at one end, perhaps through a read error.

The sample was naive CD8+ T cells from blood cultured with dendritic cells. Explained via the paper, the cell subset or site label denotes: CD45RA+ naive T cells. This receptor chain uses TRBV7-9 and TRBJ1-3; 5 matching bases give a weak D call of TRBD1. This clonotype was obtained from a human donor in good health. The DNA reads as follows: TGTGCCAGCACCCTCAACCCCCCTAAGGGGTGGGATTTT. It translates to CASTLNPPKGWDF.